Reported below is one T cell receptor beta chain. The sample originates from a study of T cells in Graves' hyperthyroidism and ophthalmopathy. Study background: Peripheral blood draws took place at initial diagnosis, ahead of any treatment.

The TCR beta CDR3 regions underwent amplification using RNA transcripts as the source. During a first-round RT-PCR of the TCR CDR3, the HTBI primer set was used. TCRdb independently ran MiXCR on the multiplex PCR reads; one entry per CDR3 protein. Of around 500,000 distinct CDR3 sequences listed, roughly 15% are singletons. PBMCs were derived from about 9.1 ml fresh peripheral blood. Between the trimmed V and J ends, which lost 4 bases and 5 bases, there was a span of 4 bases. The CDR3 spans 11 residues. Germline CDR1 SGHRS, CDR2 YFSETQ. The rearrangement joins TRBV5-1 to TRBJ2-1; the D is unclear. The TCR originated in a woman aged 25 to 39 with Graves' ophthalmopathy. The sequenced material came from blood. The CDR3 reads CASSRNNEQFF. The CDR3 DNA sequence: TGCGCCAGCAGCCGGAACAATGAGCAGTTCTTC. Full variable domain (remainder filled in from reference TRBV5-1 and TRBJ2-1): KAGVTQTPRYLIKTRGQQVTLSCSPISGHRSVSWYQQTPGQGLQFLFEYFSETQRNKGNFPGRFSGRQFSNSRSEMNVSTLELGDSALYLCASSRNNEQFFGPGTRLTVL.